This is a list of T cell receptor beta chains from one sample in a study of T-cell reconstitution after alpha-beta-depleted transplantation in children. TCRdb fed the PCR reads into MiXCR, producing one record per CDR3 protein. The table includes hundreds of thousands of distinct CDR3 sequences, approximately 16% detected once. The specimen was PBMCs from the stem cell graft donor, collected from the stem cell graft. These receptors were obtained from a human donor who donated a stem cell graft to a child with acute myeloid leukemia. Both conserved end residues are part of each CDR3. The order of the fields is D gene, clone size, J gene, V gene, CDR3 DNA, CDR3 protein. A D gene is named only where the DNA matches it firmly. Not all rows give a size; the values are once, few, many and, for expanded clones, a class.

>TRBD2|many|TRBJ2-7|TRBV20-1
TGCAGTGCCAGTTTGTCCAGCGGGGTCCACGAGCAGTACTTC
CSASLSSGVHEQYF
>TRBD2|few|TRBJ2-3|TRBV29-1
TGCAGCGTCACAACCGGGACTAGCTACCGCACAGATACGCAGTATTTT
CSVTTGTSYRTDTQYF
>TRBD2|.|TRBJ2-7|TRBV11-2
TGTGCCAGCAGCTTCTCGACCGGGACTAGCGGGTACGAGCAGTACTTC
CASSFSTGTSGYEQYF
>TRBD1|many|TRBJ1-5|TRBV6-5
TGTGCCAGCAGTTACGGACAGGGGGCAAGACAGCCCCAGCATTTT
CASSYGQGARQPQHF
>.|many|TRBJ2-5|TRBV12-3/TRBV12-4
TGTGCCAGCAACCGAGGTAGGGTCAGTGAGACCCAGTACTTC
CASNRGRVSETQYF
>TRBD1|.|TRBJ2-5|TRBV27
TGTGCCAGCAGTTCGGGACAGGGGGCGAGGGGAGAGACCCAGTACTTC
CASSSGQGARGETQYF
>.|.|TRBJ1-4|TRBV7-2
TGTGCCAGCAGCGCCAACAGGGTCCAAAATGAAAAACTGTTTTTT
CASSANRVQNEKLFF
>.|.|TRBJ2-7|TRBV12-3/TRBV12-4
TGTGCCAGCAGCAGTCTGCCGCGCAACGAGCAGTACTTC
CASSSLPRNEQYF
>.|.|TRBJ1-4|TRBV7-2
TGTGCCAGCAGCTTAGCGCTGAGGGTTGAGGAAAAACTGTTTTTT
CASSLALRVEEKLFF
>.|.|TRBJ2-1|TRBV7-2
TGTGCCAGCAGCTTAGGTCCCTGGGCGGGGATCTACAATGAGCAGTTCTTC
CASSLGPWAGIYNEQFF
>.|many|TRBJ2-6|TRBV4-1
TGCGCCAGCAGCAACGAATTCTCTGGGGCCAACGTCCTGACTTTC
CASSNEFSGANVLTF
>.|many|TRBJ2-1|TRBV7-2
TGTGCCAGCAGACTTACAGGGTTGGCCAATGAGCAGTTCTTC
CASRLTGLANEQFF
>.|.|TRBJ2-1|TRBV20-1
TGCAGTGCTAGAGTTCGGGGGAGCTCCTACAATGAGCAGTTCTTC
CSARVRGSSYNEQFF
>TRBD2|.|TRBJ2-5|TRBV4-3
TGCGCCAGCAGCCAAGAGAGTACAGCGGGGGAAGAGACCCGGTACTTC
CASSQESTAGEETRYF
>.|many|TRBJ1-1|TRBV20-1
TGCAGTGCTAGTTCCGGGGGTTGGGTTGGCACTGAAGCTTTCTTT
CSASSGGWVGTEAFF
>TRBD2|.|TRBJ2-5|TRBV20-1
TGCAGCACAACGACTAGCGGGGGTTCGGGGGAGACCCAGTACTTC
CSTTTSGGSGETQYF
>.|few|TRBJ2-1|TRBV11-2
TGTGCCAGCAGCCGCCCCGGGACGGAATACAATGAGCAGTTCTTC
CASSRPGTEYNEQFF
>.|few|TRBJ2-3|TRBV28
TGTGCCAGCAGAGAATGGGGGGTGACTAGCACAGATACGCAGTATTTT
CASREWGVTSTDTQYF
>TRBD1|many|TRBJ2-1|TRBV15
TGTGCCACCAGCAGGGACAGGCGCTCCTACAATGAGCAGTTCTTC
CATSRDRRSYNEQFF
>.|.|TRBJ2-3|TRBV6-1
TGTGCCAGTTCCACCAGAACAGCCGGGCACACAGATACGCAGTATTTT
CASSTRTAGHTDTQYF
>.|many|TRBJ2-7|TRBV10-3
TGTGCCATCAGTGAGGGGTACGAGCAGTACTTC
CAISEGYEQYF
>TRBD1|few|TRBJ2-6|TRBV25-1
TGTGCCAGCAGTGAGGGGGACAGCTATACTGGGGCCAACGTCCTGACTTTC
CASSEGDSYTGANVLTF
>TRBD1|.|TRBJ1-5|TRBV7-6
TGTGCCAGTCGTTTTTCAGGGGGCAGTAGCCAGCCCCAGCATTTT
CASRFSGGSSQPQHF